This T cell receptor beta chain was obtained from a study of blood T cell repertoires in COVID-19. This table comes from immunoSEQ multiplex PCR, and its TCRdb copy is limited to in-frame clones, with some not included. Of 150,000 to 200,000 clones listed, 84% are singletons. The CDR3 is 15 amino acids. Germline V gives CDR1 SGHRS, CDR2 YFSETQ. V lost 0 bases, J lost 1 base, and 0 bases stayed unmatched. The sample taken for sequencing was peripheral blood. The TCR originated in a human donor in a cohort sampled during active COVID-19. The genes are TRBV5-1 and TRBJ1-5, with 8 bases lining up with TRBD1. The DNA for the CDR3 is TGCGCCAGCAGCTTGGGGACAGGGAGCAATCAGCCCCAGCATTTT. Translating it yields CASSLGTGSNQPQHF.